These 16 T cell receptor beta chains share one sample of origin, sequenced in a study of shared clonotypes between healthy human individuals. Naive CD8 isolation took CD45RO-negative cells positively selected for CCR7 and excluded terminally differentiated effector memory CD45RA+ cells. The table came from immunoSEQ multiplex PCR; TCRdb's copy has only in-frame clones and leaves some out. The sample carries more than 2 million clones, roughly 93% recorded once. The sample consisted of naive CD8+ T cells from PBMCs. The receptors were gathered from a man aged 18 to 30 in good health. Some clones in this sample may be carry-over from other donors' samples.

The gene calls are TRBV27 and TRBJ2-1; no firm D call. CDR3 length equals 12 residues. V lost 3 bases and J 9 bases, leaving 9 bases between the germline ends. Germline V gene data show CDR1 as MNHEY and CDR2 as SMNVEV (reference sequence). In nucleotides, the CDR3 is TGTGCCAGCAGTTTGGTCGGCGGTGAGCAGTTCTTC. It codes for CASSLVGGEQFF.

The chain has TRBV4-1 and TRBJ1-1; the D gene is possibly TRBD1 (5 bases). This CDR3 comprises 14 residues. V lost 4 bases to trimming and J lost 4 bases, with 13 bases between them. Germline assignment: CDR1 MGHRA and CDR2 YSYEKL. This CDR3 reads CASSLPGGPTEAFF. In DNA, the CDR3 is TGCGCCAGCAGCCTGCCGGGGGGTCCCACTGAAGCTTTCTTT.

The rearrangement links TRBV11-3 to TRBJ2-3; a weak D match, TRBD2 (6 bases). This CDR3 has 19 residues. Germline-derived CDR1 and CDR2 are SGHNT and YENEEA. The ends were cut back, 0 bases at V and 0 bases at J, with 19 bases in the middle. The CDR3, as DNA: TGTGCCAGCAGCTTAGATCATTGCGGGACGATCTATAGCACAGATACGCAGTATTTT. It encodes CASSLDHCGTIYSTDTQYF.

This chain uses TRBV14 with TRBJ2-3, with D perhaps TRBD1 or TRBD2 (5 bases each). The CDR3 loop spans 18 amino acids. Germline V gene sequence: CDR1 SGHDN, CDR2 FVKESK. Trimming stripped 1 base from V and 2 bases from J, with 19 bases between. The CDR3 DNA is TGTGCCAGCAGCCAAGGGAGGTGGCAGGGCGTAGTCACAGATACGCAGTATTTT. Translated: CASSQGRWQGVVTDTQYF.

The chain is built from TRBV18 and TRBJ2-7, with TRBD1 matching 8 bases. CDR1 and CDR2 from the germline V gene are KGHSH and LQKENI. V shed 4 bases, J shed 2 bases, and the junction held 7 bases outside the gene matches. The CDR3 totals 15 residues. The CDR3 sequence is CASSQEGTGPYEQYF. DNA of the CDR3: TGTGCCAGCTCACAGGAGGGGACAGGACCCTACGAGCAGTACTTC.

V usage is TRBV28 and J usage is TRBJ2-3; 12 nucleotides agree with TRBD1. This CDR3 has 16 residues. Germline CDR1 and CDR2: MDHEN and SYDVKM. V was clipped by 3 bases and J by 0 bases; unmatched bases: 1. The CDR3 is CASSLGQGASTDTQYF. The CDR3 region has the DNA TGTGCCAGCAGTTTGGGACAGGGGGCCAGCACAGATACGCAGTATTTT.

J is TRBJ2-2 and V is TRBV28, with a possible D match to TRBD1 (6 bases). V shed 5 bases and J shed 3 bases, with 22 bases lying between them. The CDR3 runs to 18 residues. Germline V gene lookup returns CDR1 MDHEN and CDR2 SYDVKM. CDR3 residues: CASSPYRAQGVDTGELFF. The CDR3 bases are TGTGCCAGCAGTCCCTACAGGGCGCAGGGTGTAGACACCGGGGAGCTGTTTTTT.

This chain links TRBV5-1 with TRBJ2-1; maybe TRBD2 (6 bases). V gave up 0 bases and J gave up 13 bases, with 11 bases separating them. The CDR3 totals 12 residues. Per germline, CDR1 SGHRS and CDR2 YFSETQ. The CDR3, as DNA: TGCGCCAGCAGCTTGGGGGACTTAACTCAGTTCTTC. This codes for CASSLGDLTQFF.

The rearrangement joins TRBV27 to TRBJ2-7, with 8 bases matching TRBD1. Germline values: CDR1 MNHEY, CDR2 SMNVEV (reference sequence). This CDR3 region has 14 residues. V shed 3 bases, J shed 4 bases, and the junction held 5 bases outside the gene matches. CDR3 in amino acids: CASSLQGAVYEQYF. Written as DNA, the CDR3 is TGTGCCAGCAGTTTGCAGGGGGCGGTATACGAGCAGTACTTC.

The rearrangement uses TRBV28 and TRBJ2-7, with D perhaps matching TRBD1 (5 bases). Germline CDR1 and CDR2: MDHEN and SYDVKM. The V end lost 6 bases, the J end lost 5 bases, and 17 bases lay between the germline ends. The CDR3 totals 14 residues. The CDR3 sequence is CASRRGPPRNEQYF. CDR3 bases: TGTGCCAGCAGAAGGGGTCCCCCTCGCAACGAGCAGTACTTC.

This clone appeared once. The sample has other DNA sequences that encode this CDR3 too. This chain uses TRBV19 with TRBJ2-3; 9 positions agree with TRBD2. The J segment lost 1 base and the V segment lost 3 bases, leaving 2 bases of the junction unmatched. The CDR3 is made up of 15 amino acids. Germline V gene sequence: CDR1 LNHDA, CDR2 SQIVND (reference sequence). CDR3 DNA: TGTGCCAGTAGTATCATAGCGGGGGGCACAGATACGCAGTATTTT. Amino acid sequence: CASSIIAGGTDTQYF.

V gene TRBV9 combines with J gene TRBJ2-5; possibly TRBD1 for D (5 bases). V was clipped by 4 bases and J by 2 bases, with 12 bases between them. Germline V gene sequence: CDR1 SGDLS, CDR2 YYNGEE. This CDR3 has 14 amino acids. The CDR3 bases are TGTGCCAGCAGCTCACCGACAGAGCAAGAGACCCAGTACTTC. It is translated as CASSSPTEQETQYF.

The rearrangement links TRBV4-1 to TRBJ2-5; D tentatively reads TRBD1 or TRBD2 (5 bases each). The CDR3 length is 15 residues. The germline V gene has CDR1 MGHRA and CDR2 YSYEKL. V lost 1 base to trimming and J lost 2 bases, with 11 bases between them. The CDR3 spells CASSQGGRRQETQYF. CDR3 in DNA: TGCGCCAGCAGCCAAGGGGGCAGGAGGCAAGAGACCCAGTACTTC.

The chain employs TRBV9 and TRBJ2-7, with 7 bases identical to TRBD2. The germline gives CDR1 SGDLS, CDR2 YYNGEE. This CDR3 region has 16 residues. V was clipped by 4 bases and J by 2 bases; unmatched bases: 12. Written as DNA, the CDR3 is TGTGCCAGCAGCCCCCGAGGCAGCGGGACCCCCTACGAGCAGTACTTC. This sequence encodes CASSPRGSGTPYEQYF.

The CDR3 sequence is CASSLHAGAYEQYF. In DNA, the CDR3 is TGTGCCAGCAGTTTACATGCCGGCGCCTACGAGCAGTACTTC. The V and J genes are TRBV28 and TRBJ2-7, with unresolved D. V lost 2 bases, J lost 2 bases, and 10 bases lay in between. This CDR3 has 14 residues. The V gene's germline CDR1 is MDHEN and CDR2 SYDVKM. The variable domain in full, with the rest retrieved from reference TRBV28 and TRBJ2-7, is DVKVTQSSRYLVKRTGEKVFLECVQDMDHENMFWYRQDPGLGLRLIYFSYDVKMKEKGDIPEGYSVSREKKERFSLILESASTNQTSMYLCASSLHAGAYEQYFGPGTRLTVT.

The chain has TRBV9 and TRBJ2-5; 11 nucleotides agree with TRBD2. The CDR3 is made up of 19 amino acids. Germline values: CDR1 SGDLS, CDR2 YYNGEE. Trimming at V came to 2 bases and at J to 1 base, leaving 13 bases not matched to a gene. The CDR3 region has the DNA TGTGCCAGCAGCGTCGGGGCAGGACTAGCGGGTGGGGTCCAAGAGACCCAGTACTTC. Translation gives CASSVGAGLAGGVQETQYF. Full variable domain (outside the CDR3, taken from reference TRBV9 and TRBJ2-5): DSGVTQTPKHLITATGQRVTLRCSPRSGDLSVYWYQQSLDQGLQFLIQYYNGEERAKGNILERFSAQQFPDLHSELNLSSLELGDSALYFCASSVGAGLAGGVQETQYFGPGTRLLVL.